These 25 T cell receptor beta chains came from one sample sequenced in a study of blood T cells in healthy people across ages. Alongside a J-beta primer mix, a sample-barcoded 5' primer served in a second PCR lasting roughly 6 to 12 cycles. Using its own MiXCR run on the 5' RACE reads, TCRdb lists one record per CDR3 protein. The data show hundreds of thousands of distinct CDR3 sequences, around 42% seen once. The sequenced sample consisted of blood. These receptors all stem from a man aged 55-75 years in good health.

This chain uses TRBV6-5 with TRBJ1-1, with D perhaps matching TRBD1 (5 bases). This CDR3 is 15 amino acids long. Germline V CDR1 and CDR2: MNHEY, SVGAGI. V shed 5 bases and J shed 1 base, with 14 bases lying between them. The CDR3 protein is CASSIEQVPNTEAFF. CDR3 DNA: TGTGCCAGCAGTATCGAACAGGTACCGAACACTGAAGCTTTCTTT.

This clonotype has only a few counts. V is TRBV20-1 and J is TRBJ1-2, with no clear D. The CDR3 loop spans 12 amino acids. The V gene's germline CDR1 is DFQATT and CDR2 SNEGSKA (reference sequence). Trimming took 3 bases from V and 0 from J, leaving 5 bases between them. In nucleotides, the CDR3 is TGCAGTGCTAGTTCCCCTAACTATGGCTACACCTTC. This sequence encodes CSASSPNYGYTF.

This chain uses TRBV28 with TRBJ1-2, with a weak D call TRBD1 (5 bases). This CDR3 has 17 residues. Between the trimmed V and J ends, which lost 2 bases and 0 bases, there was a span of 16 bases. Per germline, CDR1 MDHEN and CDR2 SYDVKM. The CDR3 sequence is CASSLGWGSKTNYGYTF. In nucleotides, the CDR3 is TGTGCCAGCAGTTTAGGATGGGGGTCCAAAACTAACTATGGCTACACCTTC.

About this clonotype itself: The germline gene is not matched at one end of the junction; a read error may be the cause. The chain carries TRBV7-6 and TRBJ1-1; tentatively, D is TRBD1 (5 bases). CDR1 SGHVS and CDR2 FNYEAQ come from the germline V gene. The CDR3 spans 12 residues. This chain's CDR3 is CVSSSGRTEAFF. CDR3 bases: TGTGTCAGCAGCTCAGGGCGCACTGAAGCTTTCTTT.

The chain joins TRBV20-1 to TRBJ2-1; D might be TRBD2 (6 bases). The V gene lost 4 bases and the J gene lost 8 bases, with 27 bases spanning the gap. The length of the CDR3 is 17 residues. Germline V CDR1 and CDR2: DFQATT, SNEGSKA (reference sequence). The CDR3 is CSAIPYGGGVVFDEQFF. DNA for the CDR3: TGCAGTGCTATTCCCTACGGAGGCGGGGTAGTTTTCGATGAGCAGTTCTTC.

This chain connects TRBV27 to TRBJ2-5; D is possibly TRBD1 (5 bases). This CDR3 region has 14 residues. Germline lookup yields CDR1 MNHEY and CDR2 SMNVEV (reference sequence). Trimming pared 0 bases from V and 5 bases from J, leaving 10 bases between. The CDR3 loop reads CASSLSTRDETQYF. The CDR3 nucleotides read TGTGCCAGCAGTTTATCCACCAGGGATGAGACCCAGTACTTC.

This clonotype was found a few times. J is TRBJ2-1 and V is TRBV20-1; 9 positions match TRBD2. Germline loops: CDR1 DFQATT, CDR2 SNEGSKA (reference sequence). Trimming at V came to 3 bases and at J to 8 bases, leaving 11 bases not matched to a gene. The CDR3 runs to 15 residues. CDR3 DNA: TGCAGTGCTAGGGGGGTGCGGGGGGGTAGGCATGAGCAGTTCTTC. It translates to CSARGVRGGRHEQFF.

The gene calls are TRBV20-1 and TRBJ2-1, with 8 bases lining up with TRBD2. Germline-derived CDR1 and CDR2 are DFQATT and SNEGSKA (reference sequence). The CDR3 contains 15 residues. Trimming took 5 bases from V and 1 from J; bases not matched to a gene: 7. The CDR3 DNA is TGCAGTGCTGCAATAACTAGCGGATCCTACAATGAGCAGTTCTTC. As protein: CSAAITSGSYNEQFF.

This clonotype occurred once. The rearrangement links TRBV4-3 to TRBJ1-1; D perhaps matches TRBD1 (6 bases). This CDR3 region has 15 residues. CDR1 and CDR2 (germline): LGHNA, YSLEER. Trimming removed 2 bases from V and 0 bases from J, with 10 bases in between. For the CDR3, the DNA is TGCGCCAGCAGCCAAACGGACAGTGTGAACACTGAAGCTTTCTTT. Its translation is CASSQTDSVNTEAFF.

This clonotype came up a few times. V is TRBV20-1 and J is TRBJ2-7; the D is unclear. CDR3 size: 14 residues. Germline V gene sequence: CDR1 DFQATT, CDR2 SNEGSKA (reference sequence). V was shortened by 2 bases and J by 6 bases, with 17 bases between the two germline ends. The DNA for the CDR3 is TGCAGTGCTAGAAGACAAGATGCCCCCCTCGAGCAGTACTTC. Its translation: CSARRQDAPLEQYF.

To note about this clonotype: One junction end does not reproduce the germline sequence, and a read error may be involved. This chain links TRBV7-9 with TRBJ2-5, with 7 nucleotides matching TRBD1. Matching the DNA end better, TRBJ2-7 makes the J call doubtful. The germline CDR1 and CDR2 sequences are SEHNR and FQNEAQ (reference sequence). This CDR3 is 14 amino acids long. CDR3 nucleotides: TGTGCCGGCAGCTTAGCAGACAGGGTGGGCGAGCAGTACTTC. Its translation: CAGSLADRVGEQYF.

This chain links TRBV7-8 with TRBJ2-5, with 9 bases matching TRBD2. The germline V gene encodes CDR1 SGHVS and CDR2 FQNEAQ. The CDR3 is 17 residues long. V gave up 4 bases and J gave up 4 bases; unmatched junction bases: 13. CDR3 sequence reads: CASSYRGGAGGRETQYF. The CDR3 DNA is TGTGCCAGCAGCTACAGGGGCGGCGCGGGGGGGAGAGAGACCCAGTACTTC.

This clonotype was recorded once. The chain joins TRBV27 to TRBJ1-5; D call uncertain. Germline V gene data show CDR1 as MNHEY and CDR2 as SMNVEV (reference sequence). CDR3 length: 12 residues. Trimming left V 6 bases short and J 6 bases short, with 9 bases between. CDR3 bases: TGTGCCAGCAGGTATATCGGTCAGCCCCAGCATTTT. It yields the protein CASRYIGQPQHF.

The rearrangement links TRBV20-1 to TRBJ2-7; D possibly uses TRBD1 or TRBD2 (6 bases each). V lost 6 bases and J 0 bases, leaving 21 bases between the germline ends. Germline V gene sequence: CDR1 DFQATT, CDR2 SNEGSKA (reference sequence). The CDR3 has 16 amino acids. The DNA of the CDR3 is TGCAGTGCCCTTCCTCGGGGGCGGATGAACTCCTACGAGCAGTACTTC. Translation: CSALPRGRMNSYEQYF.

There are a few counts of this clonotype. The chain has TRBV7-2 and TRBJ2-5; 9 nucleotides align to TRBD1. The end of the DNA is better explained by TRBJ2-7, so the J call may be wrong. Germline V lookup: CDR1 SGHTA, CDR2 FQGNSA. The CDR3 runs to 18 residues. CDR3 region: CASSLSPPGGQGAGEQYF. The DNA of the CDR3 is TGTGCCAGCAGCTTATCCCCCCCCGGGGGACAGGGAGCGGGCGAGCAGTACTTC.

The chain uses TRBV6-5 and TRBJ2-1, with TRBD2 identical over 11 bases. The CDR3 length is 16 residues. Trimming cost V 2 bases and J 3 bases; bases outside gene matches: 3. CDR1 is MNHEY, CDR2 SVGAGI, per germline. The CDR3 DNA reads as TGTGCCAGCAGTTACGGGACTAGCGGCCACTACAATGAGCAGTTCTTC. Encoded protein: CASSYGTSGHYNEQFF.

This sequence joins TRBV7-2 and TRBJ1-4; D is uncertain. Germline lookup yields CDR1 SGHTA and CDR2 FQGNSA. V was pared by 2 bases and J by 8 bases, with 21 bases between. The CDR3 length is 17 residues. DNA of the CDR3: TGTGCCAGCAGCTTAACCCCCTCCCGATTCGTTCGAGAAAAACTGTTTTTT. It codes for CASSLTPSRFVREKLFF.

The chain recombines TRBV20-1 with TRBJ2-5; D is undetermined. CDR3 size: 17 residues. Germline CDR1 is DFQATT and CDR2 is SNEGSKA (reference sequence). V lost 0 bases to trimming and J lost 11 bases, with 28 bases between them. CDR3 in DNA: TGCAGTGCTAGAGACGCAGCCGGCCTAGAAGACCTACGAGCGCAGTACTTC. Translation gives CSARDAAGLEDLRAQYF.

The genes are TRBV7-9 and TRBJ2-3, with D perhaps TRBD2 (5 bases). CDR1 SEHNR and CDR2 FQNEAQ come from the germline V gene (reference sequence). V lost 1 base and J lost 5, with 13 bases in between. The CDR3 sequence is 15 residues long. In DNA, the CDR3 is TGTGCCAGCAGCTTAGACCCGGGATTGGGAGATACGCAGTATTTT. It translates to CASSLDPGLGDTQYF.

V is TRBV4-3 and J is TRBJ2-7; D may be TRBD2 (7 bases). There are 16 residues in the CDR3. V lost 1 base to trimming and J lost 0 bases, with 13 bases between them. The germline CDR1 and CDR2 sequences are LGHNA and YSLEER. The CDR3 DNA sequence: TGCGCCAGCAGCCAAGTGGGCGGGGGCCTCTCCTACGAGCAGTACTTC. This gives the protein CASSQVGGGLSYEQYF.

This clonotype has only a few counts. The V gene is TRBV20-1, the J gene TRBJ2-1, with TRBD2 matching over 9 bases. The ends lost 6 bases at V and 2 bases at J; junction bases unmatched: 5. Germline V gene sequence: CDR1 DFQATT, CDR2 SNEGSKA (reference sequence). The CDR3 loop spans 14 amino acids. CDR3 DNA: TGCAGTGCCCAGAGCGGGGGGACCTACAATGAGCAGTTCTTC. It specifies CSAQSGGTYNEQFF.

In its sample, this clonotype was seen a few times. V and J are TRBV4-3 and TRBJ2-1; tentative D call: TRBD2 (7 bases). V shed 1 base and J shed 3 bases, with 16 bases lying between them. CDR1 is LGHNA, CDR2 YSLEER, per germline. CDR3 size: 17 residues. The DNA of the CDR3 is TGCGCCAGCAGCCAAGGGCTAGCAGGGGACTACTACAATGAGCAGTTCTTC. It is translated as CASSQGLAGDYYNEQFF.

V is TRBV18 and J is TRBJ1-1; 10 bases align to TRBD1. Per the germline V gene, CDR1 is KGHSH and CDR2 is LQKENI. This CDR3 contains 18 residues. Losses at the gene ends were 3 bases for V and 1 base for J; bases not matched to a gene: 11. Here the CDR3 reads CASSPEGQGNLWNTEAFF. CDR3 nucleotide sequence: TGTGCCAGCTCACCGGAGGGACAGGGGAATTTGTGGAACACTGAAGCTTTCTTT.

The rearrangement links TRBV4-3 to TRBJ1-1, with D possibly matching TRBD1 (6 bases). The CDR3 extends over 16 amino acids. Trimming removed 4 bases from V and 0 bases from J, with 15 bases in between. Germline V lookup: CDR1 LGHNA, CDR2 YSLEER. CDR3 sequence reads: CASSLQGSGMNTEAFF. In DNA form, the CDR3 reads TGCGCCAGCAGCCTACAGGGCTCGGGTATGAACACTGAAGCTTTCTTT.

This chain joins TRBV4-1 and TRBJ2-1; a possible D gene is TRBD1 (6 bases). V shed 0 bases and J shed 2 bases, with 14 bases lying between them. Per germline, CDR1 MGHRA and CDR2 YSYEKL. There are 17 residues in the CDR3. The CDR3 here is CASSQDLQGKAYNEQFF. The DNA for the CDR3 is TGCGCCAGCAGCCAAGATTTACAGGGAAAAGCCTACAATGAGCAGTTCTTC.